The present T cell receptor (beta chain) was sequenced within a study of cytomegalovirus exposure and HLA in healthy donors. The study ran its PCR with 60 Vbeta and 13 Jbeta primers. Using immunoSEQ multiplex PCR, the repertoire was profiled, and TCRdb retains in-frame clones only, with some absent. The sample lists around 96,000 clones; about three quarters were seen once. As for this clone: As yet, its antigen is unknown.

Trimming took 3 bases from V and 3 from J, leaving 14 bases between them. Germline V gene sequence: CDR1 PRHDT, CDR2 FYEKMQ (reference sequence). The CDR3 sequence is 16 residues long. Broader study findings: The authors excluded some V segments, including TRBV6-2 and TRBV6-3, as indistinguishable.

The sequence was obtained from a young man in good health and CMV-seropositive. This sequence joins TRBV13 and TRBJ2-2; weak D call: TRBD2 (7 bases). The sequenced sample was PBMCs. The CDR3: CASSLGGGSDTGELFF. The CDR3 nucleotides read TGTGCCAGCAGCTTGGGGGGGGGCTCGGACACCGGGGAGCTGTTTTTT.